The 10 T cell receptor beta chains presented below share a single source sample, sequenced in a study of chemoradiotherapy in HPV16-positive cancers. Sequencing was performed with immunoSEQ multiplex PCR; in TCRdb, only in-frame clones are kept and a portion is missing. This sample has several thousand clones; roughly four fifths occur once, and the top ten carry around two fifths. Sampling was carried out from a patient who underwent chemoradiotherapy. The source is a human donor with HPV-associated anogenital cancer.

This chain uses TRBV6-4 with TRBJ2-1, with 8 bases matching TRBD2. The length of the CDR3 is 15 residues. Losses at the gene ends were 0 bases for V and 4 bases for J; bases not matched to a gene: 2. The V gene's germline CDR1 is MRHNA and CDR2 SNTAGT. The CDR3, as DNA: TGTGCCAGCAGTGACTCAGCGGGGGCGTACAATGAGCAGTTCTTC. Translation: CASSDSAGAYNEQFF.

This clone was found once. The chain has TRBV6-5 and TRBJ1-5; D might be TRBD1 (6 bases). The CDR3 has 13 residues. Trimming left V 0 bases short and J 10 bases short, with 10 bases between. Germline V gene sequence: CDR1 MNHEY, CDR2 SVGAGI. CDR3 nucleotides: TGTGCCAGCAGTTACTCGGGGGCAGATCCCCAGCATTTT. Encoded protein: CASSYSGADPQHF.

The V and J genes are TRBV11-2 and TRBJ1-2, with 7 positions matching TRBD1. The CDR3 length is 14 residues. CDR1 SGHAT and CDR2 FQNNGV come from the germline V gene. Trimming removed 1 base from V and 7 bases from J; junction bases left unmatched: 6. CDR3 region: CASSLVSRGPGYTF. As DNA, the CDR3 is TGTGCCAGCAGCTTAGTGAGTAGGGGGCCTGGCTACACCTTC.

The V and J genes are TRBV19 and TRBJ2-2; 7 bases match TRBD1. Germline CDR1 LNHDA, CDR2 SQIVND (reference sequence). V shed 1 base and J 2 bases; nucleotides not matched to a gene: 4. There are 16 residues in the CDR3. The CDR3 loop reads CASSIGAGGNTGELFF. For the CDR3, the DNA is TGTGCCAGTAGTATAGGGGCAGGGGGTAACACCGGGGAGCTGTTTTTT.

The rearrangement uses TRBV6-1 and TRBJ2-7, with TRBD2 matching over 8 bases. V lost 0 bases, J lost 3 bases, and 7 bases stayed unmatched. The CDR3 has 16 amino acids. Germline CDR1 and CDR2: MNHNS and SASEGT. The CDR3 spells CASSEAPTSGFYEQYF. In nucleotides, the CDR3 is TGTGCCAGCAGTGAAGCCCCCACTAGCGGATTCTACGAGCAGTACTTC.

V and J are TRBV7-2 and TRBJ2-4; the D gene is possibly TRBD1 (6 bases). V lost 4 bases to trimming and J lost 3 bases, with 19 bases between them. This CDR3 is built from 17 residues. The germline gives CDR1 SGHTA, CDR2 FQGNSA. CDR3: CASSSKGQGSVKNIQYF. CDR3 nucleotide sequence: TGTGCCAGCAGCTCGAAGGGTCAGGGGAGTGTCAAAAACATTCAGTACTTC.

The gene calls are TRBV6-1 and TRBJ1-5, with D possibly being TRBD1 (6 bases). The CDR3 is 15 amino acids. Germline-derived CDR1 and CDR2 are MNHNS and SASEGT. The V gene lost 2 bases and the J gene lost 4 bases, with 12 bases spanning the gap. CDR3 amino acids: CASSERNRANQPQHF. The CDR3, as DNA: TGTGCCAGCAGTGAAAGAAACAGGGCAAATCAGCCCCAGCATTTT.

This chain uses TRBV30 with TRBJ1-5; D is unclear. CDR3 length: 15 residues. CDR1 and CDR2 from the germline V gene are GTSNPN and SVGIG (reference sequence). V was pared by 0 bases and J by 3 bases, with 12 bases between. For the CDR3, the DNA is TGTGCCTGGAGTGTACTTGGCAGCTTCAATCAGCCCCAGCATTTT. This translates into CAWSVLGSFNQPQHF.

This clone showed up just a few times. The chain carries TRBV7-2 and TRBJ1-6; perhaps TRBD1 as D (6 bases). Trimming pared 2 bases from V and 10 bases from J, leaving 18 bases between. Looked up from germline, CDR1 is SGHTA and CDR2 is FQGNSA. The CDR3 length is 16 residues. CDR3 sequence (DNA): TGTGCCAGCAGCTTACGCCGGGGGCGGTTTGGATCACCCCTCCACTTT. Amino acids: CASSLRRGRFGSPLHF.

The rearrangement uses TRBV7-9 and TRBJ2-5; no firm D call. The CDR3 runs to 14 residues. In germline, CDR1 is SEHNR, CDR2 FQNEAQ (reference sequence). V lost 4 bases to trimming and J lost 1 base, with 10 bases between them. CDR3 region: CASSSLGFQETQYF. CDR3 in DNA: TGTGCCAGCAGCTCTCTAGGATTCCAAGAGACCCAGTACTTC.